One sample yielded the 22 T cell receptor beta chains listed below, sequenced in a study of blood T cell repertoires in COVID-19. Method: immunoSEQ multiplex PCR; TCRdb's copy keeps in-frame clones and lacks some. The sample lists roughly 120,000 clones; about 85% were seen once. The sequenced material came from peripheral blood. Receptor source: a man between 65 and 85 years old with acute or convalescent COVID-19.

This clone was counted a few times. Other DNA sequences in this specimen translate into the identical CDR3. The chain combines TRBV5-1 with TRBJ2-7, with D possibly TRBD1 on 6 matching bases. V shed 1 base and J shed 2 bases, with 7 bases lying between them. Germline lookup yields CDR1 SGHRS and CDR2 YFSETQ. The CDR3 contains 13 residues. This chain's CDR3 is CASSLPGAYEQYF. In DNA form, the CDR3 reads TGCGCCAGCAGCTTGCCAGGGGCCTACGAGCAGTACTTC.

The chain recombines TRBV2 with TRBJ1-4; TRBD1 agrees at 9 bases. Germline V gene sequence: CDR1 SNHLY, CDR2 FYNNEI. CDR3 size: 17 residues. V dropped 3 bases and J dropped 6; count of bases not matched to a gene: 11. CDR3 in amino acids: CASSENILGQGDEKLFF. The CDR3 DNA sequence: TGTGCCAGCAGTGAGAATATTTTGGGACAGGGCGATGAAAAACTGTTTTTT. The whole variable domain, remainder taken from reference TRBV2 and TRBJ1-4, is EPEVTQTPSHQVTQMGQEVILRCVPISNHLYFYWYRQILGQKVEFLVSFYNNEISEKSEIFDDQFSVERPDGSNFTLKIRSTKLEDSAMYFCASSENILGQGDEKLFFGSGTQLSVL.

The genes are TRBV6-2 or TRBV6-3 and TRBJ2-5; TRBD2 agrees at 10 bases. CDR1 is MNHEY, CDR2 SVGEGT, per germline. V gave up 5 bases and J gave up 2 bases; unmatched junction bases: 8. The CDR3 is 16 residues long. CDR3 nucleotide sequence: TGTGCCAGCAGTCTCTTAGCGGGGGGTCGGCAAGAGACCCAGTACTTC. Encoded protein: CASSLLAGGRQETQYF.

The J gene is TRBJ1-2, the V gene TRBV6-2 or TRBV6-3; the match to TRBD1 covers 9 bases. The CDR3 consists of 14 residues. Germline-derived CDR1 and CDR2 are MNHEY and SVGEGT. J gave up 7 bases and V 6 bases, and 9 bases lay outside the gene matches. CDR3 DNA sequence: TGTGCCAGCAGCTATACAGGGGGCCCAGTTGGCTACACCTTC. This encodes CASSYTGGPVGYTF.

The chain is built from TRBV30 and TRBJ2-1; tentative D call: TRBD2 (5 bases). The V gene's germline CDR1 is GTSNPN and CDR2 SVGIG (reference sequence). With 5 bases removed from V and 5 bases from J, the gap between germline ends came to 19 bases. CDR3 size: 15 residues. The CDR3 nucleotides read TGTGCCTGGGACGAACCCCAGAGCGGAAACAATGAGCAGTTCTTC. Residues: CAWDEPQSGNNEQFF.

This clone was detected once. CDR3: CASSTLYGYTF. The CDR3 DNA reads as TGTGCCAGCAGCACCCTATATGGCTACACCTTC. The rearrangement links TRBV7-9 to TRBJ1-2; no firm D call. Trimming pared 5 bases from V and 5 bases from J, leaving 6 bases between. The V gene's germline CDR1 is SEHNR and CDR2 FQNEAQ (reference sequence). The CDR3 length is 11 residues.

Only a few counts were recorded for this clone. The chain recombines TRBV10-1 with TRBJ2-7, with TRBD1 identical over 7 bases. With V trimmed by 9 bases and J by 0 bases, 5 bases remained unmatched. This CDR3 has 13 residues. Germline-derived CDR1 and CDR2 are WNHNN and SYGVQD (reference sequence). CDR3: CASGDSSSYEQYF. The CDR3 nucleotides are TGCGCCAGTGGGGACAGTAGCTCCTACGAGCAGTACTTC.

The chain is built from TRBV7-9 and TRBJ1-1; 8 nucleotides align to TRBD1. V shed 1 base, J shed 2 bases, and the junction held 3 bases outside the gene matches. Germline V gives CDR1 SEHNR, CDR2 FQNEAQ (reference sequence). CDR3 length equals 15 residues. The CDR3 region has the DNA TGTGCCAGCAGCTTAGGGACAGGGATAAACACTGAAGCTTTCTTT. Protein sequence: CASSLGTGINTEAFF.

The J gene is TRBJ2-5, the V gene TRBV2; 7 nucleotides agree with TRBD1. The CDR3 has 15 residues. V trimming: 6 bases; J trimming: 1 base; junction bases outside the gene matches: 8. Germline V CDR1 and CDR2: SNHLY, FYNNEI. CDR3 amino acids: CASSAQGQIQETQYF. CDR3 in DNA: TGTGCCAGCAGCGCCCAGGGACAGATCCAAGAGACCCAGTACTTC. Looking up the rest from reference TRBV2 and TRBJ2-5 gives the full variable domain: EPEVTQTPSHQVTQMGQEVILRCVPISNHLYFYWYRQILGQKVEFLVSFYNNEISEKSEIFDDQFSVERPDGSNFTLKIRSTKLEDSAMYFCASSAQGQIQETQYFGPGTRLLVL.

This rearrangement joins TRBV5-8 to TRBJ1-3; 7 bases map to TRBD1. Losses at the gene ends were 1 base for V and 7 bases for J; bases not matched to a gene: 8. The CDR3 is 15 residues long. Germline V lookup: CDR1 SGHTS, CDR2 YDEGEE. CDR3 region: CASSLTLQGPNTIYF. The CDR3 DNA reads TGTGCCAGCAGCTTGACGTTACAGGGGCCGAACACCATATATTTT.

The chain employs TRBV2 and TRBJ2-3, with TRBD2 as a possible D gene (6 bases). The length of the CDR3 is 13 residues. Trimming left V 6 bases short and J 6 bases short, with 13 bases between. CDR1 SNHLY and CDR2 FYNNEI come from the germline V gene. CDR3 region: CASRGDLADTQYF. In DNA, the CDR3 is TGTGCCAGCAGGGGGGATCTAGCGGATACGCAGTATTTT.

V usage is TRBV5-4 and J usage is TRBJ1-3; 10 positions agree with TRBD1. With 5 bases clipped from V and 1 base from J, the junction kept 6 bases outside the gene matches. CDR1 SGHNT and CDR2 YYREEE come from the germline V gene (reference sequence). This CDR3 comprises 16 residues. This chain's CDR3 is CASSYRDRGSGNTIYF. The CDR3, as DNA: TGTGCCAGCAGTTACCGGGACAGGGGTTCTGGAAACACCATATATTTT.

V gene TRBV10-3 combines with J gene TRBJ2-3, with a weak D call TRBD2 (7 bases). Per the germline V gene, CDR1 is ENHRY and CDR2 is SYGVKD. Trimming pared 3 bases from V and 1 base from J, leaving 11 bases between. This CDR3 region has 15 residues. The CDR3 sequence is CAISDGGPRTDTQYF. In DNA, the CDR3 is TGTGCCATCAGTGACGGGGGGCCCCGCACAGATACGCAGTATTTT.

This chain connects TRBV18 to TRBJ1-6; D unresolved. Per the germline V gene, CDR1 is KGHSH and CDR2 is LQKENI. The V gene lost 6 bases and the J gene lost 5 bases, with 14 bases spanning the gap. The CDR3 runs to 15 residues. The CDR3 reads CASSVDSTNNSPLHF. The CDR3 DNA is TGTGCCAGCTCGGTCGACTCTACTAATAATTCACCCCTCCACTTT.

The sample holds a few counts of this clone. This chain connects TRBV4-1 to TRBJ1-4; D ambiguous. V was cut by 0 bases and J by 0 bases, with 5 bases left in between. CDR3 length: 15 residues. Germline CDR1 and CDR2: MGHRA and YSYEKL. CDR3: CASSQDSATNEKLFF. The DNA of the CDR3 is TGCGCCAGCAGCCAAGACAGCGCAACTAATGAAAAACTGTTTTTT.

In this sample, this clone turned up a few times. This CDR3 is also generated by other DNA sequences in the sample. V and J are TRBV15 and TRBJ1-2, with a tentative D call TRBD1 (6 bases). The CDR3 loop spans 14 amino acids. V was clipped by 0 bases and J by 7 bases, with 12 bases between them. Looked up from germline, CDR1 is LNHNV and CDR2 is YYDKDF (reference sequence). The CDR3, as DNA: TGTGCCACCAGCAGAGATTTGGGGGCGCGTGGCTACACCTTC. This codes for CATSRDLGARGYTF.

This clone has just a few counts. The genes are TRBV2 and TRBJ2-2; D may be TRBD2 (6 bases). CDR1 SNHLY and CDR2 FYNNEI come from the germline V gene. Trimming pared 6 bases from V and 9 bases from J, leaving 8 bases between. The CDR3 length is 11 residues. The CDR3 reads CASSLARELFF. CDR3 nucleotide sequence: TGTGCCAGCAGCCTAGCGCGGGAGCTGTTTTTT.

The V call is TRBV11-1, the J call TRBJ2-1; 8 bases are a match to TRBD1. The J segment lost 9 bases and the V segment lost 1 base, leaving 8 bases of the junction unmatched. Germline lookup yields CDR1 SGHAT and CDR2 FQDESV (reference sequence). CDR3 length: 15 amino acids. CDR3 residues: CASSLEGTGIGEQFF. CDR3 nucleotides: TGTGCCAGCAGCTTAGAGGGGACAGGCATTGGTGAGCAGTTCTTC.

V gene TRBV4-1 combines with J gene TRBJ1-3; D may be TRBD1 (6 bases). The germline V and J ends were trimmed by 4 bases and 3 bases, with 19 bases remaining between them. CDR3 length: 17 amino acids. From germline, CDR1 is MGHRA and CDR2 YSYEKL. This CDR3 reads CASSRQGQTGIGNTIYF. The CDR3 region has the DNA TGCGCCAGCAGCCGCCAGGGGCAGACAGGAATTGGAAACACCATATATTTT.

The chain combines TRBV4-2 with TRBJ1-2; D uncertain. CDR1 and CDR2 (germline): LGHNA, YNFKEQ. The V end was cut by 5 bases, the J end by 0 bases, with 7 bases between. The CDR3 is 13 residues long. The CDR3 sequence: CASSAETNYGYTF. Written as DNA, the CDR3 is TGTGCCAGCAGCGCAGAAACTAACTATGGCTACACCTTC.

This clone occurred many times. The genes are TRBV19 and TRBJ1-1, with D hard to call. CDR3 length: 16 amino acids. Germline loops: CDR1 LNHDA, CDR2 SQIVND (reference sequence). Trimming pared 5 bases from V and 4 bases from J, leaving 20 bases between. The CDR3 DNA reads as TGTGCCAGTAGTGTATCTTACAGTGGGCTCGTCACTGAAGCTTTCTTT. Amino acids: CASSVSYSGLVTEAFF. The full variable domain, rest sourced from reference TRBV19 and TRBJ1-1, is DGGITQSPKYLFRKEGQNVTLSCEQNLNHDAMYWYRQDPGQGLRLIYYSQIVNDFQKGDIAEGYSVSREKKESFPLTVTSAQKNPTAFYLCASSVSYSGLVTEAFFGQGTRLTVV.

The V call is TRBV4-1, the J call TRBJ1-1; D not certain. Germline lookup yields CDR1 MGHRA and CDR2 YSYEKL. The CDR3 runs 14 residues. V was trimmed by 3 bases and J by 1 base, leaving 9 bases between them. In DNA form, the CDR3 reads TGCGCCAGCAGCCACCGCATCGGGAACACTGAAGCTTTCTTT. Protein: CASSHRIGNTEAFF.